The clone carrying this TCR beta chain was counted many times. The data were obtained in a study of T cells in Graves' hyperthyroidism and ophthalmopathy. The authors obtained PBMCs from around 11 ml of fresh peripheral blood. The germline gives CDR1 MNHNS, CDR2 SASEGT. V lost 4 bases to trimming and J lost 2 bases; unmatched junction nucleotides: 13. This CDR3 is 17 amino acids long. RNA transcripts served as the template for amplifying TCR beta CDR3 regions. The TCR CDR3 was amplified in a first-round RT-PCR using the HTBI primer set. TCRdb reprocessed the multiplex PCR reads via MiXCR and lists one record per CDR3 protein. This sample has about 400,000 distinct CDR3 sequences, with over 13% found just once.

The rearrangement uses TRBV6-1 and TRBJ1-1, with 7 positions matching TRBD1. The receptor was derived from a man aged 50 or older with Graves' ophthalmopathy. The sample was blood. The CDR3 DNA reads TGTGCCAGCAGTGGGCCCCCCACCGGGACAGCTAACACTGAAGCTTTCTTT. It yields the protein CASSGPPTGTANTEAFF.